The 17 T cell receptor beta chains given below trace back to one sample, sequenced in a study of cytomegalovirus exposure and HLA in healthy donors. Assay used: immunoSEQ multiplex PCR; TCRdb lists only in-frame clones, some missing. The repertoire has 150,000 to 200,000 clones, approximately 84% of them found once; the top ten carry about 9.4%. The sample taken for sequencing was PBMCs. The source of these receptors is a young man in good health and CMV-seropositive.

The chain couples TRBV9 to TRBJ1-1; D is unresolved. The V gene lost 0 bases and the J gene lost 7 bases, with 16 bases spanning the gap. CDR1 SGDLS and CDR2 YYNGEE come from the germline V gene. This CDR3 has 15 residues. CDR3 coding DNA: TGTGCCAGCAGCGTAGCCCCAGACACGGGAGATGAAGCTTTCTTT. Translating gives CASSVAPDTGDEAFF.

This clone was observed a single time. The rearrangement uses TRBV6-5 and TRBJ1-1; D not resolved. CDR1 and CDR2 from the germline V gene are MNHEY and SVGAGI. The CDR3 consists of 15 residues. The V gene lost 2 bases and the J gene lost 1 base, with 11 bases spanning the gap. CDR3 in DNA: TGTGCCAGCAGTTACCCCGGGAGCTCGAACACTGAAGCTTTCTTT. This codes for CASSYPGSSNTEAFF.

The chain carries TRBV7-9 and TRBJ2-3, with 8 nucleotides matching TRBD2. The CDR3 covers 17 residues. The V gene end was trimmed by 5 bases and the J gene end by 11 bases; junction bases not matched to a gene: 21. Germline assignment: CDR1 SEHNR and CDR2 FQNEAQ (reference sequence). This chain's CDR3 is CASSPEDTSGDLEEQYF. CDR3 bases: TGTGCCAGCAGCCCAGAGGATACTAGCGGAGACCTAGAGGAGCAGTATTTT.

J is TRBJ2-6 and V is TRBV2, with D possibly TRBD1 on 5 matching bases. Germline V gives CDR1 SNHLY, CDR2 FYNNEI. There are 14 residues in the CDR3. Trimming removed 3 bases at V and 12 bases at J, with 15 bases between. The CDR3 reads CASSESRALLVLTF. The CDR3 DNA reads TGTGCCAGCAGTGAGTCCAGGGCCCTCCTCGTCCTGACTTTC.

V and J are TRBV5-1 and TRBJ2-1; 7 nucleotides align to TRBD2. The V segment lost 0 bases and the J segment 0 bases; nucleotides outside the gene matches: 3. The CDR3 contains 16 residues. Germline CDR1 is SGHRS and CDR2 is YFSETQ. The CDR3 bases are TGCGCCAGCAGCTTGGGCTGGGGGGGCTCCTACAATGAGCAGTTCTTC. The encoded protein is CASSLGWGGSYNEQFF.

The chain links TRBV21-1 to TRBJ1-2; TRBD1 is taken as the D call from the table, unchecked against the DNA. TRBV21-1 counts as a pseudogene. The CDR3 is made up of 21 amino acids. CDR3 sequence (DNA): TGTGCCAGCAGCACCTCTCCTCCGCCCCTTTTCCGACGACAGGGGGCGGGTGGCTACACCTTC. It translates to CASSTSPPPLFRRQGAGGYTF.

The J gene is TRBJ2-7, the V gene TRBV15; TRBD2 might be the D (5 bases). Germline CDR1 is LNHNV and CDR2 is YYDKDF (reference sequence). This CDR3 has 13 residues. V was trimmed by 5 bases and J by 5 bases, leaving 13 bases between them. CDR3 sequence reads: CATSVRRLNEQYF. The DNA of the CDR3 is TGTGCCACCAGCGTCAGGAGGCTAAACGAGCAGTACTTC.

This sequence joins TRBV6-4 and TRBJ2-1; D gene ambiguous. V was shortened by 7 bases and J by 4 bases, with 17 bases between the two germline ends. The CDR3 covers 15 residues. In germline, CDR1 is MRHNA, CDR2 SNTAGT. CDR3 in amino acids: CASTPESGPYNEQFF. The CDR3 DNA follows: TGTGCCAGCACCCCCGAGTCTGGTCCTTACAATGAGCAGTTCTTC.

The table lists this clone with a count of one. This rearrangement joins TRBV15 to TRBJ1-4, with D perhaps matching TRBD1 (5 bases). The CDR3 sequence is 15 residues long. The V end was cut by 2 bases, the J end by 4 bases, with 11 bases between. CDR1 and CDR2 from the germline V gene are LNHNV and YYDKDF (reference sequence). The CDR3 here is CATSRFRAFNEKLFF. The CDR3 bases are TGTGCCACCAGCAGATTCAGGGCCTTTAATGAAAAACTGTTTTTT.

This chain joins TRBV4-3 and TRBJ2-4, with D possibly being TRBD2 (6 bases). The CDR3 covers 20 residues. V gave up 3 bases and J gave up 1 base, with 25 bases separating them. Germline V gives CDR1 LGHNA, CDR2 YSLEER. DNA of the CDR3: TGCGCCAGCAGCCAGGACGGCGGGGTGGGTGCAGAAGGGGCCAAAAACATTCAGTACTTC. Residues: CASSQDGGVGAEGAKNIQYF.

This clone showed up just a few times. The CDR3 DNA is TGTGCCAGCACGGCAATGGGACAGGGTGATTCACCCCTCCACTTT. Its protein product is CASTAMGQGDSPLHF. The V call is TRBV7-2, the J call TRBJ1-6; TRBD1 aligns across 9 bases. Germline values: CDR1 SGHTA, CDR2 FQGNSA. The CDR3 runs to 15 residues. The V segment lost 7 bases and the J segment 8 bases; nucleotides outside the gene matches: 9.

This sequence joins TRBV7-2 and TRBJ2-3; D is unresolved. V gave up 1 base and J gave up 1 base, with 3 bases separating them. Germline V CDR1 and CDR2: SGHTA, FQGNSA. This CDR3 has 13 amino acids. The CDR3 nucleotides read TGTGCCAGCAGCTTAGGAGGCACAGATACGCAGTATTTT. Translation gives CASSLGGTDTQYF.

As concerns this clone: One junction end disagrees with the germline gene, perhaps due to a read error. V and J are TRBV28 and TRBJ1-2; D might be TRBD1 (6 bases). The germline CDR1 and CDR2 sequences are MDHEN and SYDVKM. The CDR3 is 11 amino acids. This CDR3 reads CASSRSRGSAF. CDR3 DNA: TGTGCCAGCAGCAGATCCAGGGGTAGCGCCTTC.

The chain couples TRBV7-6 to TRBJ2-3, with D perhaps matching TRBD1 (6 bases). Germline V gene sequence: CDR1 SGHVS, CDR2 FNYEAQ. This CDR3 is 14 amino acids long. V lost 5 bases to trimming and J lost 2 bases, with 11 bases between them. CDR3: CASSRDKHTDTQYF. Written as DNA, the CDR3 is TGTGCCAGCAGCCGGGACAAGCACACAGATACGCAGTATTTT.

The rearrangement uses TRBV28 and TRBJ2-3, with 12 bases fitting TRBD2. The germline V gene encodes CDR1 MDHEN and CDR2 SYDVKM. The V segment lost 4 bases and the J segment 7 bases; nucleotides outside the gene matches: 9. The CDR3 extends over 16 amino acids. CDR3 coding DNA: TGTGCCAGCAGTTCCCCTAGCGGGGGGGCGACGCATACGCAGTATTTT. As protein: CASSSPSGGATHTQYF.

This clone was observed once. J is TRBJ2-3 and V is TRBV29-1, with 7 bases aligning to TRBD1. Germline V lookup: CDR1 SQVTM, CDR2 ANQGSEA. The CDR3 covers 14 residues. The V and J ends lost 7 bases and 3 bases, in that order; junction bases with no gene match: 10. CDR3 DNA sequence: TGCAGCGCCCGCGGGCAGGGGGATACAGATACGCAGTATTTT. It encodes CSARGQGDTDTQYF.

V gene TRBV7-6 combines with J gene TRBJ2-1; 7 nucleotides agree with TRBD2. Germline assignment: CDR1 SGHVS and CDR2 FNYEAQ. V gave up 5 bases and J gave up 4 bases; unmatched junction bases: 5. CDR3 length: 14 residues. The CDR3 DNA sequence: TGTGCCAGCAGCATTCAAGCGGGGTACAATGAGCAGTTCTTC. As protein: CASSIQAGYNEQFF.